The 31 T cell receptor beta chains below come from one sample, sequenced in a study of T cell changes during pregnancy in multiple sclerosis. Here immunoSEQ multiplex PCR was the method, and the copy in TCRdb shows in-frame clones only, minus some. The repertoire holds approximately 100,000 clones, approximately 90% seen once, with 3% to 3.5% in the top ten. The sample in question was peripheral blood, obtained after pregnancy. These receptors were obtained from a female donor with multiple sclerosis, enrolled in a pregnancy study.

V is TRBV19 and J is TRBJ2-7, with 10 nucleotides matching TRBD1. The length of the CDR3 is 16 residues. With 5 bases clipped from V and 3 bases from J, the junction kept 10 bases outside the gene matches. CDR1 and CDR2 (germline): LNHDA, SQIVND (reference sequence). The CDR3 sequence is CASSDSKTGGYYEQYF. CDR3 in DNA: TGTGCCAGTAGTGACTCCAAGACAGGGGGCTACTACGAGCAGTACTTC.

This chain uses TRBV6-5 with TRBJ1-1, with 8 bases fitting TRBD1. Trimming at V came to 8 bases and at J to 1 base, leaving 6 bases not matched to a gene. The CDR3 covers 14 residues. CDR1 MNHEY and CDR2 SVGAGI come from the germline V gene. CDR3 DNA sequence: TGTGCCAGCGACCAGGGGGCGGGGAACACTGAAGCTTTCTTT. It yields the protein CASDQGAGNTEAFF.

The CDR3 protein is CASSPRLVSYEQYF. For the CDR3, the DNA is TGTGCCAGCAGCCCCCGACTGGTTTCCTACGAGCAGTACTTC. The chain is built from TRBV7-2 and TRBJ2-7; no definite D call. CDR1 is SGHTA, CDR2 FQGNSA, per germline. The germline V and J ends were trimmed by 5 bases and 1 base, with 12 bases remaining between them. This CDR3 contains 14 residues.

This chain links TRBV5-4 with TRBJ2-1; 9 nucleotides align to TRBD2. The CDR3 has 14 amino acids. Unmatched junction bases numbered 3, after V lost 3 bases and J lost 5 bases. CDR1 is SGHNT and CDR2 is YYREEE in the germline V gene (reference sequence). CDR3: CASSYGGGDNEQFF. CDR3 nucleotides: TGTGCCAGCAGCTACGGCGGGGGGGACAATGAGCAGTTCTTC.

The V call is TRBV18, the J call TRBJ2-3, with 7 bases matching TRBD1. Germline-derived CDR1 and CDR2 are KGHSH and LQKENI. V shed 3 bases and J 3 bases; nucleotides not matched to a gene: 9. The CDR3 extends over 16 amino acids. This chain's CDR3 is CASSPWGPTGTDTQYF. As DNA, the CDR3 is TGTGCCAGCTCACCTTGGGGGCCGACAGGGACAGATACGCAGTATTTT.

This chain connects TRBV6-5 to TRBJ1-1; 9 nucleotides match TRBD1. Germline CDR1 is MNHEY and CDR2 is SVGAGI. This CDR3 has 13 amino acids. V was clipped by 4 bases and J by 11 bases; unmatched bases: 8. The CDR3 sequence: CASSSQGAWRAFF. CDR3 in DNA: TGTGCCAGCAGTTCACAGGGGGCGTGGAGGGCTTTCTTT.

This clone is a singleton in its sample. The V gene is TRBV5-1, the J gene TRBJ2-1; TRBD2 matches 12 bases. The CDR3 totals 19 residues. From germline, CDR1 is SGHRS and CDR2 YFSETQ. Unmatched junction bases numbered 13, after V lost 4 bases and J lost 2 bases. In DNA, the CDR3 is TGCGCCAGCAGCCTAAAGACTAGCGGGGGCGTCCTACCCTACAATGAGCAGTTCTTC. Amino acids: CASSLKTSGGVLPYNEQFF. Variable domain in full (rest from reference TRBV5-1 and TRBJ2-1): KAGVTQTPRYLIKTRGQQVTLSCSPISGHRSVSWYQQTPGQGLQFLFEYFSETQRNKGNFPGRFSGRQFSNSRSEMNVSTLELGDSALYLCASSLKTSGGVLPYNEQFFGPGTRLTVL.

This chain links TRBV5-4 with TRBJ1-2; D gene uncertain. The germline V gene encodes CDR1 SGHNT and CDR2 YYREEE (reference sequence). V lost 5 bases to trimming and J lost 6 bases, with 20 bases between them. The CDR3 runs to 15 residues. The CDR3 spells CASSPGLQNSDGYTF. CDR3 DNA sequence: TGTGCCAGCAGTCCCGGATTACAGAATTCCGATGGCTACACCTTC.

The chain uses TRBV6-5 and TRBJ2-1; perhaps TRBD2 as D (5 bases). Trimming stripped 8 bases from V and 3 bases from J, with 17 bases between. CDR3 length: 15 amino acids. Per the germline V gene, CDR1 is MNHEY and CDR2 is SVGAGI. As DNA, the CDR3 is TGTGCCAGCTCGGAGGCGTTTGGGGTCTACAATGAGCAGTTCTTC. It is translated as CASSEAFGVYNEQFF.

This sequence joins TRBV5-6 and TRBJ2-7; 10 bases agree with TRBD1. CDR3 length: 15 amino acids. V trimming: 3 bases; J trimming: 6 bases; junction bases outside the gene matches: 9. Germline assignment: CDR1 SGHDT and CDR2 YYEEEE. The CDR3 reads CASSSDRGLSVEQYF. The CDR3 DNA sequence: TGTGCCAGCAGCTCTGACAGGGGGCTTTCTGTCGAGCAGTACTTC.

The chain couples TRBV4-1 to TRBJ2-7, with 7 nucleotides matching TRBD1. Germline trimming cut 1 base from V and 1 base from J; bases unmatched to any gene: 7. Germline V gene lookup returns CDR1 MGHRA and CDR2 YSYEKL. The CDR3 covers 16 residues. CDR3 sequence: CASSQGLTRGSYEQYF. CDR3 nucleotides: TGCGCCAGCAGCCAAGGCCTGACCAGGGGGTCCTACGAGCAGTACTTC.

CDR3 nucleotides: TGTGCCACCAGCAGAGATCCCAGCGGCCAAGAGACCCAGTACTTC. It yields the protein CATSRDPSGQETQYF. The chain couples TRBV15 to TRBJ2-5; a possible D gene is TRBD2 (5 bases). The germline V gene encodes CDR1 LNHNV and CDR2 YYDKDF (reference sequence). Trimming stripped 0 bases from V and 1 base from J, with 9 bases between. This CDR3 contains 15 residues.

This chain uses TRBV7-9 with TRBJ1-2; TRBD1 matches 7 bases. The V gene end was trimmed by 5 bases and the J gene end by 1 base; junction bases not matched to a gene: 7. Germline-derived CDR1 and CDR2 are SEHNR and FQNEAQ (reference sequence). This CDR3 has 15 amino acids. The CDR3 DNA is TGTGCCAGCAGCACACAGACAGGGTTTAACTATGGCTACACCTTC. This translates into CASSTQTGFNYGYTF.

V and J are TRBV4-1 and TRBJ2-5; D remains unclear. Germline assignment: CDR1 MGHRA and CDR2 YSYEKL. This CDR3 is built from 13 residues. V lost 2 bases to trimming and J lost 5 bases, with 9 bases between them. CDR3 residues: CASSQSPVETQYF. The CDR3 DNA sequence: TGCGCCAGCAGCCAAAGCCCGGTCGAGACCCAGTACTTC.

This rearrangement joins TRBV5-6 to TRBJ1-2; 7 bases map to TRBD1. The CDR3 is 13 amino acids. Germline-derived CDR1 and CDR2 are SGHDT and YYEEEE. V was clipped by 4 bases and J by 6 bases; unmatched bases: 6. The CDR3 bases are TGTGCCAGCAGCCTAGGGGGCGCCCATGGCTACACCTTC. Its translation: CASSLGGAHGYTF.

The chain couples TRBV18 to TRBJ1-4; D may be TRBD1 (6 bases). Trimming took 6 bases from V and 7 from J, leaving 18 bases between them. Germline lookup yields CDR1 KGHSH and CDR2 LQKENI. The CDR3 is made up of 15 amino acids. The CDR3 sequence: CASSSIGQLGEKLFF. As DNA, the CDR3 is TGTGCCAGCTCTTCTATAGGACAGCTCGGTGAAAAACTGTTTTTT.

The CDR3 DNA reads as TGTGCCAGCAGCACAAGGACAGGCTACGAGCAGTACTTC. This gives the protein CASSTRTGYEQYF. The chain recombines TRBV6-1 with TRBJ2-7; 7 bases map to TRBD1. Germline assignment: CDR1 MNHNS and CDR2 SASEGT. V trimming: 6 bases; J trimming: 3 bases; junction bases outside the gene matches: 5. The CDR3 is made up of 13 amino acids.

This chain links TRBV7-2 with TRBJ2-5; tentatively, D is TRBD2 (7 bases). Germline lookup yields CDR1 SGHTA and CDR2 FQGNSA. Deletions cut 3 bases from V and 1 base from J, with 9 bases between. This CDR3 comprises 14 residues. This CDR3 reads CASSLGGAQETQYF. The CDR3 DNA reads as TGTGCCAGCAGCTTGGGGGGGGCCCAAGAGACCCAGTACTTC.

A few counts support this clone. The rearrangement uses TRBV9 and TRBJ2-3; D remains unclear. CDR1 is SGDLS and CDR2 is YYNGEE in the germline V gene. The length of the CDR3 is 12 residues. In DNA form, the CDR3 reads TGTGTCCCAGGCCCAAGCACAGATACGCAGTATTTT. Encoded protein: CVPGPSTDTQYF.

The chain employs TRBV5-1 and TRBJ2-3; 7 nucleotides line up with TRBD1. Germline V gene lookup returns CDR1 SGHRS and CDR2 YFSETQ. V lost 4 bases to trimming and J lost 4 bases; unmatched junction nucleotides: 6. The CDR3 runs to 14 residues. CDR3 sequence: CASSGAQGADTQYF. CDR3 nucleotide sequence: TGCGCCAGCAGCGGAGCGCAGGGGGCAGATACGCAGTATTTT. Looking up the rest from reference TRBV5-1 and TRBJ2-3 gives the full variable domain: KAGVTQTPRYLIKTRGQQVTLSCSPISGHRSVSWYQQTPGQGLQFLFEYFSETQRNKGNFPGRFSGRQFSNSRSEMNVSTLELGDSALYLCASSGAQGADTQYFGPGTRLTVL.

This clone was recorded a few times. The J gene is TRBJ1-2, the V gene TRBV10-3; D unclear. This CDR3 has 13 residues. Trimming shortened V by 3 bases and J by 3 bases, and 8 bases separated the two germline ends. The germline gives CDR1 ENHRY, CDR2 SYGVKD. The CDR3 DNA follows: TGTGCCATCAGTGAACCAGACTACTATGGCTACACCTTC. It yields the protein CAISEPDYYGYTF.

The CDR3 region has the DNA TGTGCCAGCAGCCTCAGACAGACACCTGCCAATCAGCCCCAGCATTTT. This sequence encodes CASSLRQTPANQPQHF. The V and J genes are TRBV7-2 and TRBJ1-5; D is perhaps TRBD1 (5 bases). Trimming left V 5 bases short and J 3 bases short, with 17 bases between. CDR3 size: 16 residues. From germline, CDR1 is SGHTA and CDR2 FQGNSA.

A word on this clone: One junction end disagrees with the germline gene, perhaps due to a read error. The rearrangement uses TRBV7-9 and TRBJ2-3; maybe TRBD1 (6 bases). The CDR3 spans 13 residues. CDR1 and CDR2 from the germline V gene are SEHNR and FQNEAQ (reference sequence). CDR3 in DNA: TGTGCCAGCCGCTTACAGGGAAAAGATACGCAGTATTTT. This encodes CASRLQGKDTQYF.

The chain is built from TRBV11-2 and TRBJ1-5, with D unclear. The V gene's germline CDR1 is SGHAT and CDR2 FQNNGV. Trimming left V 0 bases short and J 5 bases short, with 14 bases between. This CDR3 is 16 amino acids long. CDR3 sequence: CASSLELADGDQPQHF. The CDR3 DNA sequence: TGTGCCAGCAGCTTAGAGTTGGCAGACGGGGATCAGCCCCAGCATTTT.

V is TRBV7-9 and J is TRBJ2-7, with 7 bases that match TRBD2. V lost 5 bases and J lost 0; bases outside the gene matches: 7. This CDR3 spans 15 amino acids. Germline V gives CDR1 SEHNR, CDR2 FQNEAQ (reference sequence). The CDR3 nucleotides read TGTGCCAGCAGCCCCGGGGTAGCGGGCTCCTACGAGCAGTACTTC. Translated, it gives CASSPGVAGSYEQYF.

V is TRBV19 and J is TRBJ2-5; 10 bases align to TRBD1. CDR1 is LNHDA, CDR2 SQIVND, per germline (reference sequence). J gave up 4 bases and V 4 bases, and 3 bases lay outside the gene matches. The CDR3 totals 14 residues. The CDR3 bases are TGTGCCAGTAGTAGACAGGGGGCGGGAGAGACCCAGTACTTC. It translates to CASSRQGAGETQYF.

The rearrangement joins TRBV10-3 to TRBJ1-4; D is possibly TRBD1 (6 bases). V gave up 6 bases and J gave up 4 bases, with 18 bases separating them. This CDR3 is 16 amino acids long. Per the germline V gene, CDR1 is ENHRY and CDR2 is SYGVKD. The DNA of the CDR3 is TGTGCCATCAGCCCGGGACAAGACTACATTAATGAAAAACTGTTTTTT. Translation: CAISPGQDYINEKLFF.

The rearrangement links TRBV5-4 to TRBJ2-3, with D unclear. V dropped 3 bases and J dropped 4 bases, with 6 bases sitting between them. CDR3 length equals 12 residues. Looked up from germline, CDR1 is SGHNT and CDR2 is YYREEE (reference sequence). The CDR3 loop reads CASSSSADTQYF. The CDR3, as DNA: TGTGCCAGCAGCTCTAGTGCAGATACGCAGTATTTT.

J is TRBJ2-1 and V is TRBV5-6; possible D gene TRBD2, 6 bases. The CDR3 has 15 residues. The germline V and J ends were trimmed by 4 bases and 7 bases, with 18 bases remaining between them. Germline V lookup: CDR1 SGHDT, CDR2 YYEEEE. This CDR3 is CASSGGWTPINEQFF. For the CDR3, the DNA is TGTGCCAGCAGCGGAGGGTGGACTCCGATAAATGAGCAGTTCTTC.

This chain uses TRBV6-5 with TRBJ1-1; no firm D call. Germline values: CDR1 MNHEY, CDR2 SVGAGI. This CDR3 is built from 14 residues. V shed 6 bases and J shed 0 bases, with 11 bases lying between them. DNA of the CDR3: TGTGCCAGCAGCCCCGGGATTCTGAACACTGAAGCTTTCTTT. This codes for CASSPGILNTEAFF.

The CDR3 reads CSVAPLGGFNRDTEAFF. In DNA form, the CDR3 reads TGCAGCGTTGCCCCCTTGGGGGGGTTTAATAGGGACACTGAAGCTTTCTTT. This chain connects TRBV29-1 to TRBJ1-1; D may be TRBD1 (5 bases). The V end was cut by 4 bases, the J end by 3 bases, with 24 bases between. CDR3 length: 17 residues. In germline, CDR1 is SQVTM, CDR2 ANQGSEA.